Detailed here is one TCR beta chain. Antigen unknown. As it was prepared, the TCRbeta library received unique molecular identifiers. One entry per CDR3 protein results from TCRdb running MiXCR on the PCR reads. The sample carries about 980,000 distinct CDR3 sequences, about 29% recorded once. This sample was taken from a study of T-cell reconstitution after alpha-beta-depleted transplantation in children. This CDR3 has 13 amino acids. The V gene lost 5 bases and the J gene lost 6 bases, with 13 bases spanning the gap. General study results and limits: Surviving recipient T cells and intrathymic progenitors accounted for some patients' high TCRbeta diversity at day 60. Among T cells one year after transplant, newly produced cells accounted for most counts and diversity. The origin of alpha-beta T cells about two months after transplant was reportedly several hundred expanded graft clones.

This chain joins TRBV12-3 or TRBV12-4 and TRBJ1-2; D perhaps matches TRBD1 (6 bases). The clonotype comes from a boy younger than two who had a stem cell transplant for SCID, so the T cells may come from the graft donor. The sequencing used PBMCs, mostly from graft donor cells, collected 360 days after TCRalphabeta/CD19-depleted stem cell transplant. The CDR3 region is CASSTTGLDGYTF. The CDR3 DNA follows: TGTGCCAGCAGTACAACAGGGTTGGATGGCTACACCTTC.